These 21 T cell receptor beta chains were sequenced from one sample in a study of T-cell reconstitution after alpha-beta-depleted transplantation in children. Library preparation (for TCRbeta) was performed with unique molecular identifiers. TCRdb called the PCR reads again in MiXCR, with one record for every CDR3 protein. The data show roughly 670,000 distinct CDR3 sequences, around 14% seen once. The sample was PBMCs, taken before TCRalphabeta/CD19-depleted stem cell transplant. These receptors were taken from a girl aged 2 to 9 with congenital amegakaryocytic thrombocytopenia, due to receive a stem cell transplant.

This clonotype was found many times. The chain joins TRBV29-1 to TRBJ2-1; D is undetermined. The CDR3 runs to 17 residues. Germline V gene data show CDR1 as SQVTM and CDR2 as ANQGSEA. V lost 4 bases, J lost 3 bases, and 22 bases lay in between. The DNA for the CDR3 is TGCAGCGTTGCCCTCCTACCAGAGCATAGTTTCTACAATGAGCAGTTCTTC. Encoded protein: CSVALLPEHSFYNEQFF.

V gene TRBV19 combines with J gene TRBJ2-7, with D possibly matching TRBD1 (5 bases). V was clipped by 3 bases and J by 2 bases, with 11 bases between them. The germline V gene encodes CDR1 LNHDA and CDR2 SQIVND (reference sequence). The CDR3 is 14 residues long. This chain's CDR3 is CASSILYRPYEQYF. In DNA, the CDR3 is TGTGCCAGTAGTATTCTTTACAGGCCCTACGAGCAGTACTTC.

This clonotype was counted ten times or more. The chain uses TRBV5-1 and TRBJ2-7; a possible D gene is TRBD2 (6 bases). The length of the CDR3 is 14 residues. Trimming took 0 bases from V and 7 from J, leaving 14 bases between them. The germline CDR1 and CDR2 sequences are SGHRS and YFSETQ. In nucleotides, the CDR3 is TGCGCCAGCAGCTTGGACCCCGGGACTTTAGAGCAGTACTTC. Translated, it gives CASSLDPGTLEQYF.

This clonotype was detected ten times or more. This CDR3 is CASSLIVSGRYEQYF. CDR3 nucleotides: TGTGCCAGCAGCTTAATTGTTAGCGGGAGGTACGAGCAGTACTTC. The chain couples TRBV7-2 to TRBJ2-7; 10 positions match TRBD2. Germline V gives CDR1 SGHTA, CDR2 FQGNSA. CDR3 size: 15 residues. After removal of 2 bases from V and 4 bases from J, the junction contained 5 bases not matched to a gene.

In its sample, this clonotype was seen many times. The rearrangement uses TRBV20-1 and TRBJ2-3, with 10 bases identical to TRBD2. Germline CDR1 DFQATT, CDR2 SNEGSKA (reference sequence). CDR3 length: 15 residues. V gave up 4 bases and J gave up 4 bases; unmatched junction bases: 8. The CDR3: CSAKFAAGGPDTQYF. The CDR3 nucleotides read TGCAGTGCTAAGTTCGCAGCGGGAGGGCCAGATACGCAGTATTTT.

This clonotype was counted between two and nine times. The chain recombines TRBV2 with TRBJ2-1; D may be TRBD2 (6 bases). The germline V gene encodes CDR1 SNHLY and CDR2 FYNNEI. V lost 6 bases and J lost 2, with 11 bases in between. The CDR3 is 14 residues long. The CDR3 region is CASRREVTYNEQFF. CDR3 nucleotide sequence: TGTGCCAGCAGGAGGGAGGTAACCTACAATGAGCAGTTCTTC.

This clonotype was seen ten or more times. The chain couples TRBV29-1 to TRBJ2-3; maybe TRBD2 (6 bases). V was clipped by 7 bases and J by 2 bases, with 13 bases between them. CDR3 size: 13 residues. Germline values: CDR1 SQVTM, CDR2 ANQGSEA. Written as DNA, the CDR3 is TGCAGCGCCCGGGACTCCCTCACAGATACGCAGTATTTT. It yields the protein CSARDSLTDTQYF.

V gene TRBV4-2 combines with J gene TRBJ2-7; 7 positions agree with TRBD2. The J segment lost 3 bases and the V segment lost 1 base, leaving 12 bases of the junction unmatched. In germline, CDR1 is LGHNA, CDR2 YNFKEQ. This CDR3 has 17 amino acids. The CDR3 is CASSQVASGIDFYEQYF. DNA for the CDR3: TGTGCCAGCAGCCAAGTTGCAAGCGGGATCGATTTCTACGAGCAGTACTTC.

The table lists this clonotype with a few counts. The chain joins TRBV5-1 to TRBJ2-1, with TRBD1 identical over 7 bases. V was pared by 5 bases and J by 9 bases, with 5 bases of the junction left unmatched. Germline V gives CDR1 SGHRS, CDR2 YFSETQ. The CDR3 is made up of 12 amino acids. The CDR3 spells CASRDRDREQFF. CDR3 nucleotides: TGCGCCAGCAGAGACAGGGATCGTGAGCAGTTCTTC.

The gene calls are TRBV5-1 and TRBJ2-1; 15 positions agree with TRBD2. Germline V gene sequence: CDR1 SGHRS, CDR2 YFSETQ. CDR3 length: 17 amino acids. V shed 3 bases and J 4 bases; nucleotides not matched to a gene: 5. In nucleotides, the CDR3 is TGCGCCAGCAGCTGGACTAGCGGGAGGGATTTATACAATGAGCAGTTCTTC. Its translation is CASSWTSGRDLYNEQFF. Full variable domain (missing parts from reference TRBV5-1 and TRBJ2-1): KAGVTQTPRYLIKTRGQQVTLSCSPISGHRSVSWYQQTPGQGLQFLFEYFSETQRNKGNFPGRFSGRQFSNSRSEMNVSTLELGDSALYLCASSWTSGRDLYNEQFFGPGTRLTVL.

This clonotype was picked up a small number of times. The CDR3 sequence is CSARDSGGYEQYF. The CDR3 DNA is TGCAGTGCTAGAGATTCAGGGGGCTACGAGCAGTACTTC. The chain carries TRBV20-1 and TRBJ2-7, with 7 bases fitting TRBD1. V lost 0 bases to trimming and J lost 3 bases; unmatched junction nucleotides: 2. The CDR3 totals 13 residues. The germline CDR1 and CDR2 sequences are DFQATT and SNEGSKA (reference sequence).

In its sample, this clonotype was seen many times. J is TRBJ2-1 and V is TRBV5-6; tentatively, D is TRBD1 or TRBD2 (6 bases each). The ends were cut back, 4 bases at V and 4 bases at J, with 30 bases in the middle. CDR3 length: 20 residues. CDR1 SGHDT and CDR2 YYEEEE come from the germline V gene. For the CDR3, the DNA is TGTGCCAGCAGCGACGACCTCGGGCTTGAACGGGGGACAAATTACAATGAGCAGTTCTTC. This gives the protein CASSDDLGLERGTNYNEQFF. The full variable domain, rest sourced from reference TRBV5-6 and TRBJ2-1, is DAGVTQSPTHLIKTRGQQVTLRCSPKSGHDTVSWYQQALGQGPQFIFQYYEEEERQRGNFPDRFSGHQFPNYSSELNVNALLLGDSALYLCASSDDLGLERGTNYNEQFFGPGTRLTVL.

Ten or more counts support this clonotype. The chain combines TRBV20-1 with TRBJ2-1; 13 nucleotides line up with TRBD2. CDR3 length: 14 residues. Germline CDR1 DFQATT, CDR2 SNEGSKA (reference sequence). V was clipped by 6 bases and J by 8 bases; unmatched bases: 7. CDR3: CSAPGLAGVYEQFF. For the CDR3, the DNA is TGCAGTGCGCCCGGACTAGCGGGAGTATATGAGCAGTTCTTC.

This clonotype has at least ten counts. The CDR3 reads CASSPRLAGSGELFF. CDR3 bases: TGTGCCAGCAGCCCCAGACTAGCGGGTTCCGGGGAGCTGTTTTTT. V is TRBV11-2 and J is TRBJ2-2, with 10 nucleotides matching TRBD2. After removal of 5 bases from V and 6 bases from J, the junction contained 6 bases not matched to a gene. CDR3 size: 15 residues. Germline CDR1 SGHAT, CDR2 FQNNGV.

This clonotype showed up just a few times. The chain joins TRBV5-5 to TRBJ2-5; a possible D gene is TRBD1 (6 bases). Germline V lookup: CDR1 SGHKS, CDR2 YYEKEE (reference sequence). Trimming removed 0 bases from V and 0 bases from J, with 12 bases in between. The CDR3 consists of 16 residues. CDR3 nucleotide sequence: TGTGCCAGCAGCTTGGGTGGGGGCACGTACCAAGAGACCCAGTACTTC. This codes for CASSLGGGTYQETQYF.

Note on this clonotype: The junction and the germline gene differ at one end; a read error may be behind it. This chain connects TRBV5-6 to TRBJ2-7; no firm D call. Germline values: CDR1 SGHDT, CDR2 YYEEEE. This CDR3 contains 14 residues. CDR3 in amino acids: CASSLEWVSYEHYF. The CDR3 DNA follows: TGTGCCAGCAGCTTGGAATGGGTTTCCTACGAGCACTACTTC.

This clonotype was seen repeatedly, ten times or more. The gene calls are TRBV7-2 and TRBJ2-1; 8 bases match TRBD2. The CDR3 covers 15 residues. The ends lost 1 base at V and 7 bases at J; junction bases unmatched: 6. Germline CDR1 is SGHTA and CDR2 is FQGNSA. CDR3 region: CASSLDGRAGNEQFF. CDR3 nucleotides: TGTGCCAGCAGCTTAGACGGGAGGGCCGGGAATGAGCAGTTCTTC.

In this sample, this clonotype turned up many times. One end of the junction does not line up with germline, which may come from a read error. This sequence joins TRBV24-1 and TRBJ2-1; D is undetermined. Germline lookup yields CDR1 KGHDR and CDR2 SFDVKD. CDR3 length equals 12 residues. The CDR3 loop reads CATSGVHNEQFF. The CDR3 coding sequence is TGTGCCACGAGTGGGGTGCACAATGAGCAGTTCTTC.

V is TRBV5-1 and J is TRBJ2-5; perhaps TRBD2 as D (5 bases). Germline V gives CDR1 SGHRS, CDR2 YFSETQ. This CDR3 has 15 residues. V dropped 0 bases and J dropped 5 bases, with 14 bases sitting between them. CDR3 nucleotide sequence: TGCGCCAGCAGCTTGGATGCAGGCGGGTGGGAGACCCAGTACTTC. Its translation: CASSLDAGGWETQYF.

Note on this clonotype: A much bigger clone sits one base away, suggesting this may be a read error. The conserved final phenylalanine or tryptophan is absent from the CDR3, which likely points to a read error. This rearrangement joins TRBV29-1 to TRBJ2-3, with 9 bases aligning to TRBD2. The V and J ends lost 6 bases and 2 bases, in that order; junction bases with no gene match: 6. The CDR3 is made up of 14 amino acids. CDR1 is SQVTM and CDR2 is ANQGSEA in the germline V gene. The CDR3 loop reads CSVRLAEATDTQYI. CDR3 in DNA: TGCAGCGTCCGACTAGCGGAGGCCACAGATACGCAGTATATT.

The V call is TRBV12-3 or TRBV12-4, the J call TRBJ2-7; D might be TRBD1 or TRBD2, each matching 5 bases. V shed 6 bases and J shed 2 bases, with 14 bases lying between them. This CDR3 spans 14 amino acids. The CDR3: CASSLGPYTYEQYF. The CDR3 nucleotides are TGTGCCAGCAGCCTGGGACCGTATACCTACGAGCAGTACTTC.